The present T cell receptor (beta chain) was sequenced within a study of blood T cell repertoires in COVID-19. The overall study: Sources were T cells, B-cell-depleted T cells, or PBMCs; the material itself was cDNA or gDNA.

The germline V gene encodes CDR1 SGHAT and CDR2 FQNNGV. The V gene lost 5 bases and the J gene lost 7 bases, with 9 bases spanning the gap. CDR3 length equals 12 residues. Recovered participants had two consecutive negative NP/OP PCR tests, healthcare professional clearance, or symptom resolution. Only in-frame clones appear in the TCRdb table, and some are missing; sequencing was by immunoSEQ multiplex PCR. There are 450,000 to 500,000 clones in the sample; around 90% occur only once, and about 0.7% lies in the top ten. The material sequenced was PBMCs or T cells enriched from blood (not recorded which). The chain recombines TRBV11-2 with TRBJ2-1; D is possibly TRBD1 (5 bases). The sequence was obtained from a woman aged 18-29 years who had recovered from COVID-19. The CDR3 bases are TGTGCCAGCAGCCCTCACAGGAATGAGCAGTTCTTC. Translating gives CASSPHRNEQFF.